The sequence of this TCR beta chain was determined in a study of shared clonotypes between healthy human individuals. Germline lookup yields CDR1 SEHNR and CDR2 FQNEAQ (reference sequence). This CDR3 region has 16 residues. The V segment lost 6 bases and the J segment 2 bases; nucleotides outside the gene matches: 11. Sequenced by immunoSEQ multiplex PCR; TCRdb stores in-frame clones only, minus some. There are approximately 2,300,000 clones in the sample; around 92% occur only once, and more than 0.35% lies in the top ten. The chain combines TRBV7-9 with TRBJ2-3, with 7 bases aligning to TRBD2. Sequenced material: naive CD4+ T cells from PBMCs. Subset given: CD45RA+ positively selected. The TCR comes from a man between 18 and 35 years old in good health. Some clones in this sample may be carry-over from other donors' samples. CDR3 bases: TGTGCCAGCAGGTCCGCGGCTAGCGGCAACACAGATACGCAGTATTTT. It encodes CASRSAASGNTDTQYF.